Shown below are 11 T cell receptor beta chains from a single sample sequenced in a study of blood T cell repertoires in COVID-19. The method was immunoSEQ multiplex PCR; TCRdb's version includes in-frame clones alone and lacks a portion of them. The sample lists about 260,000 clones, approximately 90% occurring once. The sample consisted of peripheral blood. The receptors were gathered from a man in his fifties or sixties who had recovered from COVID-19.

J is TRBJ2-2 and V is TRBV10-2; D gene ambiguous. CDR1 is WSHSY and CDR2 is SAAADI in the germline V gene. V gave up 4 bases and J gave up 1 base, with 4 bases separating them. There are 13 residues in the CDR3. CDR3 DNA: TGCGCCAGCAGTGTAGTGAACACCGGGGAGCTGTTTTTT. This translates into CASSVVNTGELFF.

The chain joins TRBV11-3 to TRBJ2-1, with D unresolved. Between the trimmed V and J ends, which lost 0 bases and 8 bases, there was a span of 11 bases. CDR3 length: 14 residues. CDR1 SGHNT and CDR2 YENEEA come from the germline V gene. The CDR3 DNA sequence: TGTGCCAGCAGCTTAGAACCGGCCCGGGATGAGCAGTTCTTC. This gives the protein CASSLEPARDEQFF.

This chain connects TRBV10-1 to TRBJ2-1; 9 bases match TRBD1. V lost 3 bases, J lost 3 bases, and 3 bases stayed unmatched. Germline CDR1 reads WNHNN; CDR2 reads SYGVQD (reference sequence). This CDR3 region has 15 residues. CDR3 nucleotide sequence: TGCGCCAGCAGTGATGGGACAGGGATCTACAATGAGCAGTTCTTC. Its protein is CASSDGTGIYNEQFF.

This chain connects TRBV23-1 to TRBJ1-1; 9 bases agree with TRBD1. Being an ORF, TRBV23-1 has a function that is uncertain. V shed 4 bases and J 3 bases; nucleotides not matched to a gene: 6. The CDR3 is made up of 15 amino acids. The CDR3 nucleotides are TGCGCCAGCAGTCGACGGACAGGGGATGACACTGAAGCTTTCTTT. Translating it yields CASSRRTGDDTEAFF.

This chain joins TRBV11-2 and TRBJ2-1; TRBD1 matches 11 bases. Looked up from germline, CDR1 is SGHAT and CDR2 is FQNNGV. This CDR3 spans 17 amino acids. J gave up 9 bases and V 5 bases, and 15 bases lay outside the gene matches. The DNA of the CDR3 is TGTGCCAGCAGCCGCTCCCACGGGACAGGGGGTCGGTCTGAGCAGTTCTTC. Residues: CASSRSHGTGGRSEQFF.

V usage is TRBV23-1 and J usage is TRBJ2-7; tentatively, D is TRBD2 (5 bases). TRBV23-1 is treated as an ORF (open reading frame) with a function not yet certain. V lost 8 bases to trimming and J lost 1 base, with 12 bases between them. The CDR3 totals 13 residues. In DNA form, the CDR3 reads TGCGCCAGCCGGGGTCCGGGGTCCTACGAGCAGTACTTC. Protein: CASRGPGSYEQYF.

The CDR3 is CASSQQGASYTEAFF. For the CDR3, the DNA is TGTGCCAGCTCACAACAGGGGGCGAGTTACACTGAAGCTTTCTTT. The genes are TRBV18 and TRBJ1-1, with 9 bases aligning to TRBD1. V lost 4 bases, J lost 3 bases, and 6 bases stayed unmatched. Germline assignment: CDR1 KGHSH and CDR2 LQKENI. This CDR3 has 15 residues. Full variable domain (missing parts from reference TRBV18 and TRBJ1-1): NAGVMQNPRHLVRRRGQEARLRCSPMKGHSHVYWYRQLPEEGLKFMVYLQKENIIDESGMPKERFSAEFPKEGPSILRIQQVVRGDSAAYFCASSQQGASYTEAFFGQGTRLTVV.

The CDR3 protein is CASSRDGGRSYNEQFF. CDR3 sequence (DNA): TGTGCCAGCAGCCGGGACGGGGGGCGTTCCTACAATGAGCAGTTCTTC. The chain uses TRBV3-1 (or the pseudogene TRBV3-2) and TRBJ2-1; D perhaps matches TRBD2 (7 bases). From germline, CDR1 is LGHDT and CDR2 YNNKEL (reference sequence). Trimming removed 4 bases at V and 1 base at J, with 14 bases between. The CDR3 loop spans 16 amino acids.

The rearrangement joins TRBV5-1 to TRBJ2-1; D gene ambiguous. Trimming cost V 0 bases and J 0 bases, with 10 bases left between them. Germline lookup yields CDR1 SGHRS and CDR2 YFSETQ. The CDR3 is made up of 16 amino acids. The CDR3 DNA sequence: TGCGCCAGCAGCTTGGAGGTCGCTAGCTCCTACAATGAGCAGTTCTTC. This codes for CASSLEVASSYNEQFF.

The chain couples TRBV27 to TRBJ2-5, with TRBD1 as a possible D gene (5 bases). Per the germline V gene, CDR1 is MNHEY and CDR2 is SMNVEV (reference sequence). Trimming stripped 9 bases from V and 3 bases from J, with 17 bases between. The CDR3 is 14 residues long. For the CDR3, the DNA is TGTGCCAGTTTTAGGGGCAGTTCGAAAGAGACCCAGTACTTC. It translates to CASFRGSSKETQYF.

The chain employs TRBV7-2 and TRBJ2-7, with a weak D call TRBD2 (5 bases). CDR3 length: 15 amino acids. CDR1 is SGHTA and CDR2 is FQGNSA in the germline V gene. V lost 1 base to trimming and J lost 3 bases, with 13 bases between them. CDR3 nucleotides: TGTGCCAGCAGCTTAGTTTTTGACTATGACTACGAGCAGTACTTC. It is translated as CASSLVFDYDYEQYF.